The clone carrying this T cell receptor (beta chain) has just one count. Antigen specificity is unknown. Amplification used 60 V beta primers and 13 J beta primers. Sequencing was performed with immunoSEQ multiplex PCR; in TCRdb, only in-frame clones are kept and a portion is missing. The sample includes roughly 100,000 clones, about 84% of them seen just once. The data stem from a study of glioma-infiltrating T cells after dendritic cell vaccination. The study's findings and limits: Higher pretreatment TIL content predicted longer progression-free time and survival.

CDR3 length equals 16 residues. Germline V gene data show CDR1 as MNHEY and CDR2 as SMNVEV (reference sequence). The V end was cut by 1 base, the J end by 1 base, with 11 bases between. The receptor was derived from a human donor with glioblastoma. The rearrangement joins TRBV27 to TRBJ1-5, with unresolved D. Sequencing was performed on blood, taken before dendritic cell vaccination. CDR3 coding DNA: TGTGCCAGCAGTTTATTTCCGGGTGGGAGCAATCAGCCCCAGCATTTT. Encoded protein: CASSLFPGGSNQPQHF.